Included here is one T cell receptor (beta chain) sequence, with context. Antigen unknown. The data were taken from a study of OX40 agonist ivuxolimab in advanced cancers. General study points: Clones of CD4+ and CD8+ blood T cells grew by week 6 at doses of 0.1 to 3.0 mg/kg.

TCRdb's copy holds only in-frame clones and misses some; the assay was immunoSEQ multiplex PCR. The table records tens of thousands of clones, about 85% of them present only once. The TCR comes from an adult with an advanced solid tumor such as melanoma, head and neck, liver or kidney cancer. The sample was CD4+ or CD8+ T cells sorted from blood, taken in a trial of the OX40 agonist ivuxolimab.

In DNA, the CDR3 is TGTGCCAGCAGCTTATTTACTGAAGCTTTCTTT. Its protein is CASSLFTEAFF. The chain has TRBV11-1 and TRBJ1-1; D is uncertain. The CDR3 consists of 11 residues. Per the germline V gene, CDR1 is SGHAT and CDR2 is FQDESV (reference sequence). V lost 2 bases to trimming and J lost 5 bases, with 3 bases between them.